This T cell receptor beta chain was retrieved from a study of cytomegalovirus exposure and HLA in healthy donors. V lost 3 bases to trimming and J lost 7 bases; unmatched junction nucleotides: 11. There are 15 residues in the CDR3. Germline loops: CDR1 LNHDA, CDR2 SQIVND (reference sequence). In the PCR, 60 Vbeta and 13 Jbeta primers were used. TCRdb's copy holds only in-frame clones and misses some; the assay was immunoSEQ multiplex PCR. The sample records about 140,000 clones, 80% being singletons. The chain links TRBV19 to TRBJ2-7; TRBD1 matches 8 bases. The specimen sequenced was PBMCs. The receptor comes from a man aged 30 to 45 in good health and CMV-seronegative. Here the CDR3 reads CASSIQPGTGEEQYF. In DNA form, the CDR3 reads TGTGCCAGTAGTATCCAGCCCGGGACAGGAGAAGAGCAGTACTTC.